The 7 T cell receptor beta chains below come from one sample, sequenced in a study of regulatory T cells in long-lasting Graves disease. The authors built TCR beta libraries using iRepertoire HTBI primers and Arm-PCR of CDR3 regions. Each CDR3 protein is one row after TCRdb ran MiXCR on the multiplex PCR reads. The data hold under 450,000 distinct CDR3 sequences, with roughly 16% observed a single time. This sample's time point: newly diagnosed GD, antithyroid drugs for less than 3 months. PBMCs were the source of the RNA used for TCR sequencing. The same sample was also used in a study of T cells in Graves' hyperthyroidism and ophthalmopathy.

The input for sequencing was peripheral blood mononuclear cells (PBMCs), taken at new diagnosis, from a patient treated with antithyroid drugs. The receptor set was obtained from a woman between 18 and 30 years old with Graves disease.

A few counts support this clonotype. The rearrangement joins TRBV27 to TRBJ2-7; D unclear. The V gene's germline CDR1 is MNHEY and CDR2 SMNVEV (reference sequence). Trimming pared 3 bases from V and 0 bases from J, leaving 9 bases between. The CDR3 length is 14 residues. The CDR3 coding sequence is TGTGCCAGCAGTTTCCGACCCTTCTCCTACGAGCAGTACTTC. It specifies CASSFRPFSYEQYF.

This clonotype was recorded many times. This rearrangement joins TRBV13 to TRBJ1-1; weak D call: TRBD1 (6 bases). Germline-derived CDR1 and CDR2 are PRHDT and FYEKMQ (reference sequence). CDR3 length: 17 amino acids. Trimming pared 3 bases from V and 0 bases from J, leaving 17 bases between. CDR3: CASSLGHPGGLNTEAFF. In nucleotides, the CDR3 is TGTGCCAGCAGCTTGGGACATCCCGGGGGGCTGAACACTGAAGCTTTCTTT. The full variable domain, completed using reference TRBV13 and TRBJ1-1, is AAGVIQSPRHLIKEKRETATLKCYPIPRHDTVYWYQQGPGQDPQFLISFYEKMQSDKGSIPDRFSAQQFSDYHSELNMSSLELGDSALYFCASSLGHPGGLNTEAFFGQGTRLTVV.

This clonotype was recorded many times. The chain employs TRBV19 and TRBJ2-1, with 10 bases identical to TRBD2. This CDR3 contains 17 residues. CDR1 is LNHDA and CDR2 is SQIVND in the germline V gene (reference sequence). V trimming: 5 bases; J trimming: 0 bases; junction bases outside the gene matches: 7. CDR3 sequence: CASSALAGPSSYNEQFF. The CDR3 bases are TGTGCCAGTAGTGCACTAGCGGGACCGAGCTCCTACAATGAGCAGTTCTTC.

This clonotype was observed many times. This rearrangement joins TRBV11-2 to TRBJ2-5; unclear D gene. Looked up from germline, CDR1 is SGHAT and CDR2 is FQNNGV. CDR3 size: 14 residues. With 5 bases removed from V and 3 bases from J, the gap between germline ends came to 13 bases. The CDR3 sequence is CASSPVLWEETQYF. CDR3 coding DNA: TGTGCCAGCAGCCCGGTCTTATGGGAAGAGACCCAGTACTTC.

This clonotype was seen many times. The V call is TRBV7-2, the J call TRBJ2-1; D remains unclear. This CDR3 has 13 residues. V lost 2 bases to trimming and J lost 7 bases, with 9 bases between them. Germline V gene data show CDR1 as SGHTA and CDR2 as FQGNSA. In DNA, the CDR3 is TGTGCCAGCAGCTTATATGATGGGAATGAGCAGTTCTTC. Amino acid sequence: CASSLYDGNEQFF.

This clonotype was seen many times. This chain joins TRBV30 and TRBJ1-2; D call uncertain. Germline CDR1 GTSNPN, CDR2 SVGIG (reference sequence). V lost 5 bases to trimming and J lost 4 bases, with 14 bases between them. This CDR3 spans 13 amino acids. For the CDR3, the DNA is TGTGCCTGGGCGGCAATACACGGCTATGGCTACACCTTC. Protein product: CAWAAIHGYGYTF.

This clonotype has just a few counts. The rearrangement joins TRBV20-1 to TRBJ2-6, with 9 nucleotides matching TRBD2. This CDR3 is built from 16 residues. Germline V gene sequence: CDR1 DFQATT, CDR2 SNEGSKA (reference sequence). After removal of 3 bases from V and 3 bases from J, the junction contained 6 bases not matched to a gene. The chain's CDR3 is CSASSGRMGGANVLTF. The CDR3 DNA reads TGCAGTGCTAGCAGCGGGAGGATGGGTGGGGCCAACGTCCTGACTTTC.